What follows are 12 T cell receptor beta chains derived from one specimen sequenced in a study of CD8 T cells in Susac syndrome. Random-hexamer reverse transcription was applied to about 0.5 to 1 ug RNA. TCRdb itself ran the immunoSEQ multiplex PCR reads through MiXCR, one entry per CDR3 protein. The sample carries hundreds of thousands of distinct CDR3 sequences, 95% to 97% recorded once. The sequenced sample consisted of CD4+ T cells from PBMCs. These receptors all come from a human donor with Susac syndrome.

V usage is TRBV12-5 and J usage is TRBJ2-4, with D tentatively TRBD2 (6 bases). The germline V gene encodes CDR1 LGHNT and CDR2 FRNRAP. This CDR3 spans 13 amino acids. V lost 2 bases and J lost 7, with 9 bases in between. CDR3 residues: CASGLPSDNIQYF. The CDR3, as DNA: TGTGCTAGTGGTTTGCCTAGCGACAACATTCAGTACTTC.

The chain joins TRBV30 to TRBJ1-3; D unresolved. V was trimmed by 3 bases and J by 6 bases, leaving 9 bases between them. The CDR3 runs to 12 residues. CDR1 and CDR2 (germline): GTSNPN, SVGIG (reference sequence). In nucleotides, the CDR3 is TGTGCCTGGAGACCGTGGGAAAACACCATATATTTT. Translating it yields CAWRPWENTIYF.

This chain connects TRBV18 to TRBJ2-7, with TRBD2 matching 7 bases. Trimming at V came to 8 bases and at J to 1 base, leaving 8 bases not matched to a gene. CDR3 length: 14 amino acids. Germline CDR1 is KGHSH and CDR2 is LQKENI. The CDR3 bases are TGTGCCAGCAGCAGCCGGGAGGTTTCCTACGAGCAGTACTTC. Translated: CASSSREVSYEQYF. Supplemented by reference TRBV18 and TRBJ2-7, the full variable domain reads NAGVMQNPRHLVRRRGQEARLRCSPMKGHSHVYWYRQLPEEGLKFMVYLQKENIIDESGMPKERFSAEFPKEGPSILRIQQVVRGDSAAYFCASSSREVSYEQYFGPGTRLTVT.

This clonotype has a single count. The rearrangement links TRBV11-2 to TRBJ2-7; no clear D gene. The CDR3 sequence is 16 residues long. V lost 5 bases and J lost 1, with 18 bases in between. Germline values: CDR1 SGHAT, CDR2 FQNNGV. Written as DNA, the CDR3 is TGTGCCAGCAGCCCCACCTTCGGTCCCTCTTCCTACGAGCAGTACTTC. It codes for CASSPTFGPSSYEQYF.

This clonotype is a singleton in its sample. The CDR3 loop reads CASSFRTENIQYF. The DNA for the CDR3 is TGTGCCAGCAGTTTTCGGACAGAAAACATTCAGTACTTC. The chain links TRBV12-3 or TRBV12-4 to TRBJ2-4; tentatively, D is TRBD1 (6 bases). The CDR3 extends over 13 amino acids. V was clipped by 3 bases and J by 5 bases, with 8 bases between them.

The chain couples TRBV20-1 to TRBJ1-2; 8 bases agree with TRBD1. CDR1 is DFQATT, CDR2 SNEGSKA, per germline (reference sequence). V lost 6 bases and J lost 0; bases outside the gene matches: 15. The CDR3 is 17 residues long. The CDR3 here is CSAVAYRGQAANYGYTF. The CDR3 region has the DNA TGCAGTGCAGTCGCCTATCGGGGACAGGCAGCTAACTATGGCTACACCTTC.

This chain uses TRBV28 with TRBJ2-4; 9 bases fit TRBD1. Germline CDR1 and CDR2: MDHEN and SYDVKM. There are 14 residues in the CDR3. Losses at the gene ends were 4 bases for V and 7 bases for J; bases not matched to a gene: 5. The CDR3 reads CASSSPGQGNIQYF. As DNA, the CDR3 is TGTGCCAGCAGTTCCCCGGGACAGGGTAACATTCAGTACTTC.

V gene TRBV7-9 combines with J gene TRBJ1-1; D is ambiguous. The V end lost 5 bases, the J end lost 11 bases, and 12 bases lay between the germline ends. The length of the CDR3 is 11 residues. Germline CDR1 reads SEHNR; CDR2 reads FQNEAQ (reference sequence). CDR3 loop: CASSPIFGAFF. The CDR3 DNA reads TGTGCCAGCAGCCCCATATTCGGGGCTTTCTTT.

The rearrangement uses TRBV20-1 and TRBJ1-3, with TRBD1 as a possible D gene (5 bases). This CDR3 is 16 amino acids long. Trimming left V 0 bases short and J 0 bases short, with 12 bases between. Germline CDR1 is DFQATT and CDR2 is SNEGSKA (reference sequence). The CDR3 protein is CSARDPWTSSGNTIYF. Written as DNA, the CDR3 is TGCAGTGCTAGAGATCCGTGGACAAGCTCTGGAAACACCATATATTTT.

This clonotype occurred once. V usage is TRBV5-1 and J usage is TRBJ2-3; either TRBD1 or TRBD2 may fit D (5 bases each). V lost 4 bases to trimming and J lost 6 bases, with 15 bases between them. This CDR3 region has 14 residues. Germline CDR1 SGHRS, CDR2 YFSETQ. The CDR3, as DNA: TGCGCCAGCAGCGGTTCCGGGGCGCGGGATACGCAGTATTTT. Translated: CASSGSGARDTQYF.

The count of this clonotype is one. This rearrangement joins TRBV20-1 to TRBJ2-7; 10 positions agree with TRBD1. The germline CDR1 and CDR2 sequences are DFQATT and SNEGSKA (reference sequence). V shed 3 bases and J 11 bases; nucleotides not matched to a gene: 7. The CDR3 consists of 12 residues. CDR3 sequence reads: CSAREDRGREYF. The DNA for the CDR3 is TGCAGTGCTAGGGAGGACAGGGGGAGGGAGTACTTC.

This chain links TRBV5-4 with TRBJ2-2, with a possible D match to TRBD2 (5 bases). CDR3 length: 14 residues. Germline V lookup: CDR1 SGHNT, CDR2 YYREEE (reference sequence). V was pared by 2 bases and J by 6 bases, with 11 bases between. The CDR3 nucleotides are TGTGCCAGCAGCTTAGTCGGGAAGGCCGGGGAGCTGTTTTTT. It yields the protein CASSLVGKAGELFF.